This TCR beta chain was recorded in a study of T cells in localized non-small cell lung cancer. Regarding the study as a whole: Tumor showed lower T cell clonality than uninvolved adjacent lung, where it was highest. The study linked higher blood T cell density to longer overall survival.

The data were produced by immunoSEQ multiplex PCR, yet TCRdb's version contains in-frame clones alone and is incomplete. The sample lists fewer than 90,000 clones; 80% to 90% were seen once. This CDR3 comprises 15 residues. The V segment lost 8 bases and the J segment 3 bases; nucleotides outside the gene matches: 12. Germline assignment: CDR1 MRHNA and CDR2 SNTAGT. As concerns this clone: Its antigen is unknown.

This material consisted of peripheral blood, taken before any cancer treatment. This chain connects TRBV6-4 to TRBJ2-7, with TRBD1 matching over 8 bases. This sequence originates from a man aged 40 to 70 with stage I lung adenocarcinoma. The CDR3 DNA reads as TGTGCCAGCCGTTTTAAGACAGGGGAAGACTACGAGCAGTACTTC. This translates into CASRFKTGEDYEQYF.